The T cell receptor (beta chain) under discussion was sequenced for a study of shared clonotypes between healthy human individuals. Study-wide points: In a handful of donors, around 4.8% of naive CD4 clonotypes appeared in common. Investigators collected only blood, and repertoires in tissues likely differ.

Germline V CDR1 and CDR2: PRHDT, FYEKMQ (reference sequence). The V gene lost 5 bases and the J gene lost 1 base, with 6 bases spanning the gap. CDR3 length: 12 residues. This clone is a singleton in its sample. No antigen is known for it. There were only Caucasian adults among the donors, and all lived in Nashville, Tennessee. Several immunoSEQ plates held equal portions of the genomic DNA taken from each subset. Data came from immunoSEQ multiplex PCR; TCRdb stores just in-frame clones and leaves some out. In the table there are approximately 640,000 clones, roughly 88% of which are singletons. Sequencing was performed on memory CD8+ T cells from PBMCs. The subset denotes: CD45RO+ cells pooled with CCR7-negative TemRA cells. The genes are TRBV13 and TRBJ2-7, with D hard to call. The receptor was derived from a man between 18 and 35 years old in good health. Some clones in this sample may be carry-over from other donors' samples. CDR3 protein: CASSIRSYEQYF. The CDR3 region has the DNA TGTGCCAGCAGCATAAGATCCTACGAGCAGTACTTC.